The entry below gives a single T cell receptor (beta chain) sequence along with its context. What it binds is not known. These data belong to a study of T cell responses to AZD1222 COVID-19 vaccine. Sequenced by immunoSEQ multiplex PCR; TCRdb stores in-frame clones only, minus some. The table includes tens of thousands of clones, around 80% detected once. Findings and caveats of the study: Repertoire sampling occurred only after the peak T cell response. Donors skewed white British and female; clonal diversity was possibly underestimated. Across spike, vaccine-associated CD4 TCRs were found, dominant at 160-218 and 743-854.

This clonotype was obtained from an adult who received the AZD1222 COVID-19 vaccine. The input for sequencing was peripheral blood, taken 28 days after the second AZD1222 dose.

The CDR3 is CASRADRALVGSPLHF. The CDR3 coding sequence is TGTGCCAGCAGAGCGGACCGGGCGTTAGTGGGTTCACCCCTCCACTTT. The chain uses TRBV2 and TRBJ1-6; D remains ambiguous. The germline V gene has CDR1 SNHLY and CDR2 FYNNEI. Trimming took 6 bases from V and 9 from J, leaving 21 bases between them. This CDR3 has 16 amino acids.